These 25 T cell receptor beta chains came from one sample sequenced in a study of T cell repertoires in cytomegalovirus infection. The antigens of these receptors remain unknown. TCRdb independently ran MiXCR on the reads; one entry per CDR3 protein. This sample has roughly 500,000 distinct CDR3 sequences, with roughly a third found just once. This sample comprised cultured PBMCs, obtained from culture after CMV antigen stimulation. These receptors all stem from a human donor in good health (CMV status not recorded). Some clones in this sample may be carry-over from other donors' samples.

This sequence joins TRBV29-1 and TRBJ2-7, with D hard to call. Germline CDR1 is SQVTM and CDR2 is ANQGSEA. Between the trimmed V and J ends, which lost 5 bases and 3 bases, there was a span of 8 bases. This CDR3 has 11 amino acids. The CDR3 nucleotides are TGCAGCGTTTACACAATCTACGAGCAGTACTTC. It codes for CSVYTIYEQYF.

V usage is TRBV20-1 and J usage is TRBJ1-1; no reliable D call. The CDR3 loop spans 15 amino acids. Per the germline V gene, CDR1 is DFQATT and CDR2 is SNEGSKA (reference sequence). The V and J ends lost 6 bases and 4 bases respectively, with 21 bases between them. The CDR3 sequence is CSARTAAPSGTEAFF. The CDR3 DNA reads TGCAGTGCGAGAACCGCGGCACCCTCGGGCACTGAAGCTTTCTTT.

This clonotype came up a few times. CDR3 amino acids: CATSSDAGGNQPQHF. CDR3 DNA sequence: TGTGCCACCAGCAGTGACGCAGGGGGCAATCAGCCCCAGCATTTT. This chain connects TRBV15 to TRBJ1-5; possible D gene TRBD1, 6 bases. The CDR3 loop spans 15 amino acids. V was shortened by 3 bases and J by 2 bases, with 11 bases between the two germline ends. Germline values: CDR1 LNHNV, CDR2 YYDKDF (reference sequence).

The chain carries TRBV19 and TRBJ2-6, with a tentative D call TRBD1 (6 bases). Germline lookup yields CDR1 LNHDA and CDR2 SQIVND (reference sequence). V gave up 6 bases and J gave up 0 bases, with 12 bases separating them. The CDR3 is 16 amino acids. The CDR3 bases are TGTGCCAGTAGAGGCAGGGGTAACTCTGGGGCCAACGTCCTGACTTTC. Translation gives CASRGRGNSGANVLTF.

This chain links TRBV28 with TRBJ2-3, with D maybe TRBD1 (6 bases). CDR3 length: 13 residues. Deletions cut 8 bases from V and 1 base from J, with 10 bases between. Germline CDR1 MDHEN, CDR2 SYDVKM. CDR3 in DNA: TGTGCCAGCGAAGGGGGAGGCACAGATACGCAGTATTTT. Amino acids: CASEGGGTDTQYF.

CDR3 amino acids: CSVGLVGLAGGPLLGQYF. The CDR3 region has the DNA TGCAGCGTAGGCCTGGTGGGACTAGCGGGAGGTCCTCTACTAGGGCAGTACTTC. This sequence joins TRBV29-1 and TRBJ2-7, with 15 bases lining up with TRBD2. V gave up 6 bases and J gave up 9 bases; unmatched junction bases: 21. Germline V gene lookup returns CDR1 SQVTM and CDR2 ANQGSEA. The CDR3 consists of 18 residues.

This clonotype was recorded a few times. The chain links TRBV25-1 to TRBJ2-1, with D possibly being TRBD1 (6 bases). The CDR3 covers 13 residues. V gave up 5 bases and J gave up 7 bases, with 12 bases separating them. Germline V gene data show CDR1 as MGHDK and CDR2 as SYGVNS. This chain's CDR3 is CASSLQGRNEQFF. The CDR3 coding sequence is TGTGCCAGCAGTCTGCAGGGGCGGAATGAGCAGTTCTTC.

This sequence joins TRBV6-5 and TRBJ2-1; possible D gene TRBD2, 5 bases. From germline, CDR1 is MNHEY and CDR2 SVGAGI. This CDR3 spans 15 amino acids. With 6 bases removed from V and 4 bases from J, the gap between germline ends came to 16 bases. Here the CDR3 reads CASRPTRSGYNEQFF. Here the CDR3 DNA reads TGTGCCAGCAGGCCTACTAGGTCTGGTTACAATGAGCAGTTCTTC.

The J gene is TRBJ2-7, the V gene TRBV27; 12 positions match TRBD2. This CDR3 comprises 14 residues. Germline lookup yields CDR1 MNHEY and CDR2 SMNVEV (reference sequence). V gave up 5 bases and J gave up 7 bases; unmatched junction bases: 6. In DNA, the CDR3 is TGTGCCAGCAGTCGGGGACTAGCGGGTGATGAGCAGTACGTC. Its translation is CASSRGLAGDEQYV.

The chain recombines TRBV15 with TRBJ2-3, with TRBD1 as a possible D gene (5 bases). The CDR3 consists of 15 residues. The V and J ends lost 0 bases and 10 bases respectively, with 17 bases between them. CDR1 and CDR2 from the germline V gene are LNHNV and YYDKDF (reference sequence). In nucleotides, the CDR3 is TGTGCCACCAGCAGAGACCAGGACATCCTTGGTCCGCAGTATTTT. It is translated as CATSRDQDILGPQYF.

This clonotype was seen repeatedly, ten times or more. CDR3 sequence: CASSLVETDTQYF. The DNA for the CDR3 is TGTGCCAGCAGCTTAGTCGAAACAGATACGCAGTATTTT. The chain carries TRBV7-2 and TRBJ2-3; D not certain. Germline V lookup: CDR1 SGHTA, CDR2 FQGNSA. V gave up 1 base and J gave up 3 bases, with 5 bases separating them. The CDR3 consists of 13 residues.

CDR3 loop: CASSLFGSRTDTQYF. DNA of the CDR3: TGTGCCAGCAGTTTATTCGGGAGTAGGACAGATACGCAGTATTTT. The rearrangement joins TRBV27 to TRBJ2-3; tentatively, D is TRBD2 (6 bases). V dropped 1 base and J dropped 3 bases, with 11 bases sitting between them. CDR1 MNHEY and CDR2 SMNVEV come from the germline V gene (reference sequence). The CDR3 has 15 amino acids.

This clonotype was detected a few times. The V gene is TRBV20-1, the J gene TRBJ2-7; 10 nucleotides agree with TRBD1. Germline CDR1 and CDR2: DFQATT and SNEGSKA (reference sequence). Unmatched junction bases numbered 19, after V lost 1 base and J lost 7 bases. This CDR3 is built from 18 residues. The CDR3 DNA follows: TGCAGTGCTAGAGCGGGAGGACAGGGGGTATGGGCGCTACGGGAGCAGTACTTC. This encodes CSARAGGQGVWALREQYF.

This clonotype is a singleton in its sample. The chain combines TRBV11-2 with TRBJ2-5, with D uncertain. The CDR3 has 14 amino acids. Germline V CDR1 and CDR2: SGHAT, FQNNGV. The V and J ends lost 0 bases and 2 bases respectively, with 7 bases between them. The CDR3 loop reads CASSLDLDQETQYF. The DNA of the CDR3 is TGTGCCAGCAGCTTAGATCTGGATCAAGAGACCCAGTACTTC.

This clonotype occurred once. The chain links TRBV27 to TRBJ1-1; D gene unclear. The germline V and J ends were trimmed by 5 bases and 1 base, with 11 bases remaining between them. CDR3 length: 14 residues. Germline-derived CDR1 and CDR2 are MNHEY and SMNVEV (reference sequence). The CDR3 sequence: CASSPMTANTEAFF. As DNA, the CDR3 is TGTGCCAGCAGTCCTATGACGGCGAACACTGAAGCTTTCTTT.

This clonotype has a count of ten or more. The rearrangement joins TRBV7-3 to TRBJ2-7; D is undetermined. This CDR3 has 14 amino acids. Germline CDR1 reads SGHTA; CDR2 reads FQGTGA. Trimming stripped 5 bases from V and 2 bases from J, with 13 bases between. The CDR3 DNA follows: TGTGCCAGCAGCCCCAACGGTAGTCCCTACGAGCAGTACTTC. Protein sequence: CASSPNGSPYEQYF.

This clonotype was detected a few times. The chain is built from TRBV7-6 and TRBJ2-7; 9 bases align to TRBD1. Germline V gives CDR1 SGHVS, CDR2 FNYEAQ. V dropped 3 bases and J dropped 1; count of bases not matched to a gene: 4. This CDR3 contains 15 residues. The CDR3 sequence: CASSFWTGDSYEQYF. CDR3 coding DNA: TGTGCCAGCAGCTTCTGGACAGGGGATTCCTACGAGCAGTACTTC.

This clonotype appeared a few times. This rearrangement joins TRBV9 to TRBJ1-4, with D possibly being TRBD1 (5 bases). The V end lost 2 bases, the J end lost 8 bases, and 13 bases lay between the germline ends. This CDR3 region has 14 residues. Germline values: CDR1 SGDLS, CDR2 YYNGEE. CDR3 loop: CASSVGTVKEKLFF. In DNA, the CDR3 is TGTGCCAGCAGCGTCGGGACCGTTAAGGAAAAACTGTTTTTT. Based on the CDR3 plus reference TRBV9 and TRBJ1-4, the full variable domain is DSGVTQTPKHLITATGQRVTLRCSPRSGDLSVYWYQQSLDQGLQFLIQYYNGEERAKGNILERFSAQQFPDLHSELNLSSLELGDSALYFCASSVGTVKEKLFFGSGTQLSVL.

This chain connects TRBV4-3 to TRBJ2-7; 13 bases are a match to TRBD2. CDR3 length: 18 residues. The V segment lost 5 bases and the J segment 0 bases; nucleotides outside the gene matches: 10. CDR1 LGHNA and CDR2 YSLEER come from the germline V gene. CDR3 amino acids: CASSYPGLAGPLSYEQYV. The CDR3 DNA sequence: TGCGCCAGCAGCTATCCGGGACTAGCGGGACCCCTCTCCTACGAGCAGTACGTC.

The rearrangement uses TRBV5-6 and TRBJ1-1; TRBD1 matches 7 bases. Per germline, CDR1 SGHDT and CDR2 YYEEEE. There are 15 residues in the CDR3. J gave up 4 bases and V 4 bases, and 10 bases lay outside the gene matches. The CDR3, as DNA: TGTGCCAGCAGCGACCGACAGGGCGGGGGCACTGAAGCTTTCTTT. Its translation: CASSDRQGGGTEAFF.

The CDR3 spells CASSKGTGGSNSPLHF. For the CDR3, the DNA is TGTGCCAGCAGCAAGGGGACAGGGGGGAGCAATTCACCCCTCCACTTT. The chain combines TRBV12-3 or TRBV12-4 with TRBJ1-6; TRBD1 agrees at 11 bases. CDR3 length: 16 residues. The junction had 8 bases not matched to a gene; V was cut back by 6 bases and J by 7 bases.

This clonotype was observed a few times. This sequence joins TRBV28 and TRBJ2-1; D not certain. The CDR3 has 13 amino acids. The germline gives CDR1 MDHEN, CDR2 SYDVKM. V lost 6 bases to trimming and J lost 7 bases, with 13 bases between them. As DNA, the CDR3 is TGTGCCAGCAGGATTCACAGCAGGAATGAGCAGTTCTTC. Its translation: CASRIHSRNEQFF. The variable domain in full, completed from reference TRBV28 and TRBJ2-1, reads DVKVTQSSRYLVKRTGEKVFLECVQDMDHENMFWYRQDPGLGLRLIYFSYDVKMKEKGDIPEGYSVSREKKERFSLILESASTNQTSMYLCASRIHSRNEQFFGPGTRLTVL.

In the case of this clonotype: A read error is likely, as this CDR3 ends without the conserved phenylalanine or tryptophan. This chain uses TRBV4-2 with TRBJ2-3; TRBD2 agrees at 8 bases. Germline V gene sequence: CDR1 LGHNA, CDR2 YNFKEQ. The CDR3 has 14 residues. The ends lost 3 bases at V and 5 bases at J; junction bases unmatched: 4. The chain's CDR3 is CASSHGLARDTQYY. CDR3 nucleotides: TGTGCCAGCAGCCATGGACTAGCTAGAGATACGCAGTATTAT.

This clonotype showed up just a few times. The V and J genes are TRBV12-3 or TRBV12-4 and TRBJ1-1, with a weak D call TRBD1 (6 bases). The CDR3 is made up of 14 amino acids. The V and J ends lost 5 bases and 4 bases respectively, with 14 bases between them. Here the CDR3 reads CASSNREETTEAFF. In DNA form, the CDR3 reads TGTGCCAGCAGTAACAGGGAGGAAACCACTGAAGCTTTCTTT.

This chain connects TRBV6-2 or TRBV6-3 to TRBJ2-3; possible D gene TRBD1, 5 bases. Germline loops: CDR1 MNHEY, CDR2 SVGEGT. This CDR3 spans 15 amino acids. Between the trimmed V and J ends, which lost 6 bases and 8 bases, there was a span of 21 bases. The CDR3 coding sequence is TGTGCCAGCAGCTTCTTTCAGGGCTCCCAGGGTACGCAGTATTTT. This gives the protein CASSFFQGSQGTQYF.